Below, 11 T cell receptor beta chains from the same sample are listed, as sequenced in a study of post-analysis software for immune sequencing data. Regarding the study as a whole: Relative to controls, patients had several TRBV segments at higher frequency, with TRBV5-6, TRBV5-1 and TRBV20-1 among these.

cDNA libraries of TCR beta carried unique molecular identifiers. MiXCR, applied by TCRdb to the PCR reads, yields one record per CDR3 protein. This sample yields roughly 800,000 distinct CDR3 sequences, of which about half are seen a single time; roughly 4.9% belongs to the top ten. Their recognized antigens are unknown. Sequenced: blood. Source of these receptors: a girl aged 10 to 17 with multiple sclerosis.

This chain uses TRBV6-1 with TRBJ2-5; the match to TRBD2 covers 9 bases. The CDR3 extends over 16 amino acids. Germline CDR1 MNHNS, CDR2 SASEGT. Unmatched junction bases numbered 3, after V lost 0 bases and J lost 1 base. The CDR3 spells CASSEASSGAQETQYF. The CDR3 DNA is TGTGCCAGCAGTGAAGCGTCTAGCGGGGCCCAAGAGACCCAGTACTTC.

This clonotype was observed a handful of times. The V call is TRBV6-5, the J call TRBJ2-1, with 13 bases lining up with TRBD2. Germline V CDR1 and CDR2: MNHEY, SVGAGI. The ends lost 0 bases at V and 8 bases at J; junction bases unmatched: 4. The CDR3 loop spans 16 amino acids. The CDR3: CASSYSGLAGRDEQFF. The DNA for the CDR3 is TGTGCCAGCAGTTACTCGGGACTAGCGGGACGAGATGAGCAGTTCTTC.

In its sample, this clonotype was seen a few times. This sequence joins TRBV5-1 and TRBJ1-5; D is unclear. Germline CDR1 SGHRS, CDR2 YFSETQ. V lost 0 bases to trimming and J lost 3 bases, with 7 bases between them. The length of the CDR3 is 14 residues. In DNA form, the CDR3 reads TGCGCCAGCAGCTTGGTGGCCCCCAATCAGCCCCAGCATTTT. Protein product: CASSLVAPNQPQHF.

This chain uses TRBV12-3 or TRBV12-4 with TRBJ2-3; weak D call: TRBD2 (5 bases). Deletions cut 6 bases from V and 0 bases from J, with 13 bases between. The CDR3 spans 15 residues. The CDR3 loop is CASSRSAASTDTQYF. Written as DNA, the CDR3 is TGTGCCAGCAGCCGATCAGCGGCTAGCACAGATACGCAGTATTTT.

Only a few counts were recorded for this clonotype. V is TRBV20-1 and J is TRBJ2-7, with 7 bases aligning to TRBD2. The junction had 5 bases not matched to a gene; V was cut back by 6 bases and J by 0 bases. This CDR3 is 13 amino acids long. Per germline, CDR1 DFQATT and CDR2 SNEGSKA (reference sequence). In DNA, the CDR3 is TGCAGTGCCGGGGGGAAGGACTCCTACGAGCAGTACTTC. Amino acid sequence: CSAGGKDSYEQYF.

Concerning this clonotype: Its ends do not fully match the called genes, so a read error is possible. The chain is built from TRBV15 and TRBJ2-7, with 7 bases fitting TRBD2. In germline, CDR1 is LNHNV, CDR2 YYDKDF (reference sequence). CDR3 length: 15 amino acids. CDR3 sequence reads: CATGRDPAGADEQYF. The CDR3 DNA follows: TGTGCCACCGGCAGAGATCCCGCGGGAGCTGACGAGCAGTACTTC.

This clonotype has ten or more counts. The rearrangement uses TRBV27 and TRBJ1-2, with D possibly being TRBD1 (5 bases). Germline values: CDR1 MNHEY, CDR2 SMNVEV (reference sequence). The CDR3 has 14 residues. Trimming shortened V by 3 bases and J by 0 bases, and 8 bases separated the two germline ends. CDR3 sequence (DNA): TGTGCCAGCAGTTTGGCGGGGCCTAACTATGGCTACACCTTC. Protein product: CASSLAGPNYGYTF.

At least ten counts were recorded for this clonotype. The CDR3 DNA is TGTGCCAGCAGCCCTCGATTTGTACTAGCGGGAAATGAGGACGAGCAGTACTTC. Residues: CASSPRFVLAGNEDEQYF. The J gene is TRBJ2-7, the V gene TRBV7-9, with 10 bases that match TRBD2. This CDR3 contains 18 residues. Per the germline V gene, CDR1 is SEHNR and CDR2 is FQNEAQ (reference sequence). Trimming cost V 5 bases and J 5 bases; bases outside gene matches: 18.

Only a few counts were recorded for this clonotype. This chain uses TRBV12-3 or TRBV12-4 with TRBJ2-5; 8 nucleotides align to TRBD1. This CDR3 spans 15 amino acids. The trim removed 1 base at V and 6 bases at J, leaving 7 bases unmatched. The CDR3 spells CASSLDVGQGQTQYF. The CDR3 DNA reads as TGTGCCAGCAGTTTAGATGTCGGACAGGGCCAGACCCAGTACTTC.

This clonotype was seen just once. The CDR3 region has the DNA TGTGCCAGCAGGCTCAGACTAGCTCCTAATGAGCAGTTCTTC. It translates to CASRLRLAPNEQFF. The chain joins TRBV6-7 to TRBJ2-1, with TRBD2 matching over 7 bases. TRBV6-7 is an ORF, with its function uncertain. Germline trimming cut 6 bases from V and 7 bases from J; bases unmatched to any gene: 9. The CDR3 is 14 residues long.

This CDR3 reads CASSPSGAGYTDTQYF. CDR3 nucleotide sequence: TGTGCCAGCAGCCCCTCAGGAGCGGGCTACACAGATACGCAGTATTTT. This sequence joins TRBV13 and TRBJ2-3, with D possibly matching TRBD2 (6 bases). Germline CDR1 reads PRHDT; CDR2 reads FYEKMQ (reference sequence). The germline V and J ends were trimmed by 5 bases and 2 bases, with 17 bases remaining between them. The CDR3 covers 16 residues.